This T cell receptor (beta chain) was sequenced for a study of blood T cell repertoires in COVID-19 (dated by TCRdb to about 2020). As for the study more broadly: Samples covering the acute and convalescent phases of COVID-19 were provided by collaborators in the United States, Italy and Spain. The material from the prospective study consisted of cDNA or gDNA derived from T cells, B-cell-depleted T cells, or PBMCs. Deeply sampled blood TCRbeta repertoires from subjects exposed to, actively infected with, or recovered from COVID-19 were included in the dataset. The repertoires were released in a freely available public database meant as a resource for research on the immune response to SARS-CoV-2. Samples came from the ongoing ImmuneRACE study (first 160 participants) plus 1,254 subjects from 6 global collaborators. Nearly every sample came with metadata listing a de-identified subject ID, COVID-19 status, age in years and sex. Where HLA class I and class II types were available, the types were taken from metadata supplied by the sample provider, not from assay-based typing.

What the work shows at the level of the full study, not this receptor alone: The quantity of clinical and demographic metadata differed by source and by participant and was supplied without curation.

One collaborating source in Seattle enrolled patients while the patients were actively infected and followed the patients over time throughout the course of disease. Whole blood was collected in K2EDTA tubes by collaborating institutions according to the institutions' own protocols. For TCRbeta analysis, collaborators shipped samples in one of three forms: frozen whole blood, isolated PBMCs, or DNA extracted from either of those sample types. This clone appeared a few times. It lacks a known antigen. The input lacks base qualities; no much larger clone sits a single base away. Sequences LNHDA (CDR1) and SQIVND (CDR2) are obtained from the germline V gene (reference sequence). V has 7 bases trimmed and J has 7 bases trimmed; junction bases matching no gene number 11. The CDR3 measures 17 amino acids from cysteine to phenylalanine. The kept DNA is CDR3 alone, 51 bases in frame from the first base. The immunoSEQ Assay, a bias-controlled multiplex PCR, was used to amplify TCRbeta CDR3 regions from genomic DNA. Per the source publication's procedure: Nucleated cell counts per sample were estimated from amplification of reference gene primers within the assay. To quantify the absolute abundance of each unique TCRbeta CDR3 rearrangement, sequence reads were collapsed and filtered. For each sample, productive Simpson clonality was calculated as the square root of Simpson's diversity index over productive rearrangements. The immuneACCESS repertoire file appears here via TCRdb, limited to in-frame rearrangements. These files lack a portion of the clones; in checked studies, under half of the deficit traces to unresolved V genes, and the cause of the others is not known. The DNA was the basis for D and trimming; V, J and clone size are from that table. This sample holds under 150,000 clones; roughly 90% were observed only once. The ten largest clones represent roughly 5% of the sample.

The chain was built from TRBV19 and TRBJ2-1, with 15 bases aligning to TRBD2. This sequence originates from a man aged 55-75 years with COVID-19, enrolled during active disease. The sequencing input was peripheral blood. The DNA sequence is TGTGCCAGTACCTCCTACAGCGGACTAGCGGGAGGGAATGAGCAGTTCTTC. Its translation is CASTSYSGLAGGNEQFF. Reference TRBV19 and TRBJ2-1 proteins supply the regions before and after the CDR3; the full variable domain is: DGGITQSPKYLFRKEGQNVTLSCEQNLNHDAMYWYRQDPGQGLRLIYYSQIVNDFQKGDIAEGYSVSREKKESFPLTVTSAQKNPTAFYLCASTSYSGLAGGNEQFFGPGTRLTVL.